These 22 T cell receptor beta chains share one sample of origin, sequenced in a study of cytomegalovirus exposure and HLA in healthy donors. PCR used 60 Vbeta primers and 13 Jbeta primers. Produced via immunoSEQ multiplex PCR; TCRdb's table is partial and in-frame only. The profile shows over 150,000 clones, about four fifths of them singletons. The sample taken for sequencing was PBMCs. The receptors were gathered from a woman aged 50 to 65 in good health and CMV-seropositive.

The chain joins TRBV28 to TRBJ1-3; TRBD1 matches at 8 bases. The CDR3 has 15 residues. Germline values: CDR1 MDHEN, CDR2 SYDVKM. V lost 7 bases and J lost 8; bases outside the gene matches: 13. As DNA, the CDR3 is TGTGCCAGCACCGGCTATGGGCAGGGGGCATACACCATATATTTT. Translating it yields CASTGYGQGAYTIYF. Using reference TRBV28 and TRBJ1-3 for the parts outside the CDR3, the full variable domain is DVKVTQSSRYLVKRTGEKVFLECVQDMDHENMFWYRQDPGLGLRLIYFSYDVKMKEKGDIPEGYSVSREKKERFSLILESASTNQTSMYLCASTGYGQGAYTIYFGEGSWLTVV.

V and J are TRBV7-2 and TRBJ1-1; 8 positions agree with TRBD1. The junction had 7 bases not matched to a gene; V was cut back by 3 bases and J by 7 bases. This CDR3 is 14 amino acids long. Germline CDR1 is SGHTA and CDR2 is FQGNSA. CDR3 sequence reads: CASSLGWDRSEAFF. The CDR3 region has the DNA TGTGCCAGCAGCTTGGGTTGGGACAGGAGTGAAGCTTTCTTT.

This rearrangement joins TRBV19 to TRBJ2-2, with D hard to call. The V gene lost 7 bases and the J gene lost 2 bases, with 11 bases spanning the gap. This CDR3 comprises 14 residues. The germline V gene has CDR1 LNHDA and CDR2 SQIVND (reference sequence). The CDR3 coding sequence is TGTGCCAGTACTCAGGCAGCTAACACCGGGGAGCTGTTTTTT. Its translation: CASTQAANTGELFF.

V gene TRBV18 combines with J gene TRBJ1-1; TRBD1 matches at 9 bases. The CDR3 consists of 20 residues. V was clipped by 3 bases and J by 6 bases; unmatched bases: 23. Germline V gene sequence: CDR1 KGHSH, CDR2 LQKENI. The CDR3 loop is CASSPRRGTGGYFFNAEAFF. CDR3 DNA sequence: TGTGCCAGCTCACCGCGGCGTGGAACAGGGGGCTATTTTTTTAATGCTGAAGCTTTCTTT.

A note on this clone: This CDR3 is also generated by other DNA sequences in the sample. V gene TRBV15 combines with J gene TRBJ2-1; 7 bases line up with TRBD1. There are 16 residues in the CDR3. V lost 6 bases, J lost 3 bases, and 11 bases stayed unmatched. Germline V gives CDR1 LNHNV, CDR2 YYDKDF (reference sequence). CDR3 in amino acids: CATSTEGGLLYNEQFF. CDR3 coding DNA: TGTGCCACCAGTACGGAAGGGGGCCTCCTCTACAATGAGCAGTTCTTC.

This clone was seen a handful of times. Other DNA sequences from this sample encode an identical CDR3 as well. The V gene is TRBV27, the J gene TRBJ1-2; TRBD1 matches 7 bases. V trimming: 2 bases; J trimming: 8 bases; junction bases outside the gene matches: 2. This CDR3 region has 12 residues. In germline, CDR1 is MNHEY, CDR2 SMNVEV (reference sequence). The CDR3 coding sequence is TGTGCCAGCAGTTTAACAGGGGACGGCTACACCTTC. The encoded protein is CASSLTGDGYTF.

J is TRBJ2-7 and V is TRBV7-8; perhaps TRBD1 as D (6 bases). Germline loops: CDR1 SGHVS, CDR2 FQNEAQ. The CDR3 covers 15 residues. V was shortened by 4 bases and J by 2 bases, with 15 bases between the two germline ends. The CDR3 spells CASSYTTGSTYEQYF. CDR3 in DNA: TGTGCCAGCAGCTATACTACAGGGAGTACCTACGAGCAGTACTTC.

The rearrangement joins TRBV6-6 to TRBJ1-2; 8 bases align to TRBD1. The CDR3 is made up of 11 amino acids. J gave up 8 bases and V 5 bases, and 1 base lay outside the gene matches. Germline CDR1 is MNHNY and CDR2 is SVGAGI (reference sequence). CDR3 sequence (DNA): TGTGCCAGCAGTGCAGGGGGCGGCTACACCTTC. Amino acids: CASSAGGGYTF.

This rearrangement joins TRBV6-5 to TRBJ1-1; 9 bases map to TRBD1. The V gene end was trimmed by 6 bases and the J gene end by 4 bases; junction bases not matched to a gene: 6. Germline V gene lookup returns CDR1 MNHEY and CDR2 SVGAGI. This CDR3 has 14 residues. The chain's CDR3 is CASSRGQGRTEAFF. The DNA of the CDR3 is TGTGCCAGCAGCCGAGGACAGGGGCGCACTGAAGCTTTCTTT.

The rearrangement uses TRBV27 and TRBJ2-1; D might be TRBD2 (6 bases). This CDR3 is 16 amino acids long. V lost 3 bases to trimming and J lost 5 bases, with 17 bases between them. CDR1 and CDR2 from the germline V gene are MNHEY and SMNVEV (reference sequence). CDR3 nucleotide sequence: TGTGCCAGCAGTTTTCTTAGCGGACACGGGGACAATGAGCAGTTCTTC. Residues: CASSFLSGHGDNEQFF.

The chain links TRBV7-3 to TRBJ2-5; 7 bases are a match to TRBD2. This CDR3 is 16 amino acids long. Germline lookup yields CDR1 SGHTA and CDR2 FQGTGA. Trimming cost V 5 bases and J 5 bases; bases outside gene matches: 14. The CDR3 reads CASSPTRTRVSETQYF. The CDR3 DNA follows: TGTGCCAGCAGCCCTACGCGGACTAGAGTGTCGGAGACCCAGTACTTC.

The chain employs TRBV19 and TRBJ1-2; D is undetermined. Germline assignment: CDR1 LNHDA and CDR2 SQIVND (reference sequence). This CDR3 region has 12 residues. V was pared by 3 bases and J by 4 bases, with 6 bases between. The CDR3 DNA reads as TGTGCCAGTAGTATGGAGGGCTATGGCTACACCTTC. Translation gives CASSMEGYGYTF. Together with reference TRBV19 and TRBJ1-2, the CDR3 gives the full variable domain: DGGITQSPKYLFRKEGQNVTLSCEQNLNHDAMYWYRQDPGQGLRLIYYSQIVNDFQKGDIAEGYSVSREKKESFPLTVTSAQKNPTAFYLCASSMEGYGYTFGSGTRLTVV.

This chain uses TRBV19 with TRBJ2-7, with a weak D call TRBD1 (5 bases). The germline V gene has CDR1 LNHDA and CDR2 SQIVND (reference sequence). The V end was cut by 3 bases, the J end by 5 bases, with 23 bases between. CDR3 length equals 17 residues. The CDR3 sequence: CASSIQGSILRADEQYF. The CDR3 bases are TGTGCCAGTAGTATCCAGGGTAGTATCCTAAGGGCCGACGAGCAGTACTTC.

The J gene is TRBJ1-1, the V gene TRBV5-6; tentatively, D is TRBD1 (5 bases). This CDR3 spans 15 amino acids. The V end lost 0 bases, the J end lost 3 bases, and 12 bases lay between the germline ends. Germline-derived CDR1 and CDR2 are SGHDT and YYEEEE. The CDR3 reads CASSLAGGLDTEAFF. CDR3 in DNA: TGTGCCAGCAGCTTGGCTGGGGGGTTGGACACTGAAGCTTTCTTT.

This sequence joins TRBV28 and TRBJ1-4; possible D gene TRBD1, 6 bases. Trimming left V 5 bases short and J 6 bases short, with 22 bases between. CDR1 is MDHEN, CDR2 SYDVKM, per germline. The CDR3 has 17 residues. The CDR3 sequence: CASSPTGQPPPHEKLFF. DNA of the CDR3: TGTGCCAGCAGTCCTACTGGACAGCCTCCACCTCATGAAAAACTGTTTTTT.

The chain joins TRBV11-1 to TRBJ2-7; 7 bases map to TRBD1. The germline V gene has CDR1 SGHAT and CDR2 FQDESV (reference sequence). V lost 5 bases to trimming and J lost 3 bases; unmatched junction nucleotides: 7. CDR3 length: 14 amino acids. The CDR3 coding sequence is TGTGCCAGCAGCCCGTCCCGGGACAGCTACGAGCAGTACTTC. This sequence encodes CASSPSRDSYEQYF.

This clone appeared a few times. The V and J genes are TRBV6-1 and TRBJ1-5, with no clear D. The CDR3 runs 14 residues. Trimming cost V 5 bases and J 5 bases, with 13 bases left between them. Looked up from germline, CDR1 is MNHNS and CDR2 is SASEGT. This CDR3 reads CASSSEGPYQPQHF. CDR3 bases: TGTGCCAGCAGTTCCGAGGGCCCCTATCAGCCCCAGCATTTT.

This sequence joins TRBV19 and TRBJ2-1; TRBD2 matches 14 bases. Unmatched junction bases numbered 5, after V lost 5 bases and J lost 8 bases. The CDR3 covers 15 residues. Germline CDR1 is LNHDA and CDR2 is SQIVND (reference sequence). The chain's CDR3 is CASSAGLAGVDEQFF. CDR3 bases: TGTGCCAGTAGTGCGGGACTAGCGGGAGTGGATGAGCAGTTCTTC.

About this clone itself: This specimen includes other DNA sequences encoding the same CDR3. This chain joins TRBV7-2 and TRBJ1-2; no definite D call. The germline V gene has CDR1 SGHTA and CDR2 FQGNSA. V lost 5 bases to trimming and J lost 0 bases, with 10 bases between them. This CDR3 contains 14 residues. The CDR3 here is CASSRQAPNYGYTF. CDR3 sequence (DNA): TGTGCCAGCAGCCGGCAGGCGCCTAACTATGGCTACACCTTC.

CDR3 nucleotide sequence: TGTGCCAGCAGCGGCCGGACAGGGGCCCTACTCTACGAGCAGTACTTC. The encoded protein is CASSGRTGALLYEQYF. The chain has TRBV11-2 and TRBJ2-7; 9 bases agree with TRBD1. V lost 5 bases, J lost 3 bases, and 11 bases stayed unmatched. The CDR3 is made up of 16 amino acids. Germline CDR1 SGHAT, CDR2 FQNNGV.

The chain's CDR3 is CATSPSYNEQFF. DNA of the CDR3: TGTGCCACCAGCCCGTCCTACAATGAGCAGTTCTTC. The V and J genes are TRBV15 and TRBJ2-1; the D is unclear. V was clipped by 5 bases and J by 1 base, with 3 bases between them. There are 12 residues in the CDR3. Germline CDR1 and CDR2: LNHNV and YYDKDF (reference sequence).

V gene TRBV9 combines with J gene TRBJ2-2, with TRBD1 matching over 8 bases. This CDR3 spans 18 amino acids. Unmatched junction bases numbered 12, after V lost 4 bases and J lost 1 base. Germline V gene lookup returns CDR1 SGDLS and CDR2 YYNGEE. This chain's CDR3 is CASSPPAGTGVNTGELFF. In DNA, the CDR3 is TGTGCCAGCAGCCCCCCGGCGGGGACAGGCGTGAACACCGGGGAGCTGTTTTTT.